Below, 5 T cell receptor beta chains from the same sample are listed, as sequenced in a study of T cell responses to AZD1222 COVID-19 vaccine. Produced via immunoSEQ multiplex PCR; TCRdb's table is partial and in-frame only. Of just under 95,000 clones listed, under 95% were seen once; the top ten hold about a fifth. Sequenced material: peripheral blood, taken on day 0 of AZD1222 vaccination. Receptors were obtained from an adult in good health.

This chain joins TRBV28 and TRBJ1-2; maybe TRBD1 (6 bases). V was trimmed by 1 base and J by 6 bases, leaving 12 bases between them. The CDR3 is 14 residues long. Germline V gene data show CDR1 as MDHEN and CDR2 as SYDVKM. The CDR3 DNA is TGTGCCAGCAGTTTATCCGGGGGGCTGCATGGCTACACCTTC. Its protein is CASSLSGGLHGYTF.

The chain has TRBV7-2 and TRBJ1-5; 8 positions agree with TRBD1. CDR1 is SGHTA and CDR2 is FQGNSA in the germline V gene. After removal of 3 bases from V and 5 bases from J, the junction contained 6 bases not matched to a gene. The CDR3 spans 15 residues. The CDR3 DNA sequence: TGTGCCAGCAGCTTTAGCGCAGGGGGCGATCAGCCCCAGCATTTT. Its translation is CASSFSAGGDQPQHF.

In this sample, this clone turned up a few times. The V and J genes are TRBV12-3 or TRBV12-4 and TRBJ1-1, with a tentative D call TRBD1 (6 bases). The CDR3 has 13 residues. Trimming pared 3 bases from V and 5 bases from J, leaving 10 bases between. CDR3 DNA: TGTGCCAGCAGTTTGGAAAGGGGGACTGAAGCTTTCTTT. Its protein product is CASSLERGTEAFF.

The CDR3 spells CASSIWGATETQYF. The CDR3 coding sequence is TGTGCCAGTAGTATCTGGGGGGCGACAGAGACCCAGTACTTC. This sequence joins TRBV19 and TRBJ2-5; TRBD1 or TRBD2 may be the D gene (6 bases each). Germline V gene lookup returns CDR1 LNHDA and CDR2 SQIVND (reference sequence). The length of the CDR3 is 14 residues. Trimming left V 3 bases short and J 4 bases short, with 12 bases between. Together with reference TRBV19 and TRBJ2-5, the CDR3 gives the full variable domain: DGGITQSPKYLFRKEGQNVTLSCEQNLNHDAMYWYRQDPGQGLRLIYYSQIVNDFQKGDIAEGYSVSREKKESFPLTVTSAQKNPTAFYLCASSIWGATETQYFGPGTRLLVL.

V is TRBV19 and J is TRBJ1-5; D remains ambiguous. The CDR3 extends over 12 amino acids. Germline V lookup: CDR1 LNHDA, CDR2 SQIVND (reference sequence). The ends were cut back, 6 bases at V and 2 bases at J, with 5 bases in the middle. Here the CDR3 DNA reads TGTGCCAGTAGATCGGGCAATCAGCCCCAGCATTTT. Its translation is CASRSGNQPQHF.